Below, one T cell receptor beta chain is given with its context. The data derive from a study of shared clonotypes between healthy human individuals. The CDR3 spans 14 residues. Trimming took 4 bases from V and 1 from J, leaving 11 bases between them. Germline loops: CDR1 SGHKS, CDR2 YYEKEE (reference sequence). The table came from immunoSEQ multiplex PCR; TCRdb's copy has only in-frame clones and leaves some out. The table lists fewer than 1.4 million clones, around 78% of them singletons, with 0.6% to 0.7% in the top ten. Naive CD4+ cells were CD45RA-selected; the remaining cells were memory. The chain joins TRBV5-5 to TRBJ2-5; possible D gene TRBD1, 5 bases. The TCR was taken from a man aged 18 to 30 in good health. Some clones in this sample may be carry-over from other donors' samples. The sequencing input was memory CD4+ T cells from PBMCs. Noted subset: CD45RA-negative fraction. The CDR3 reads CASSPTALQETQYF. The CDR3 coding sequence is TGTGCCAGCAGCCCGACAGCTCTCCAAGAGACCCAGTACTTC.